A single sample gave rise to the 7 T cell receptor beta chains below, sequenced in a study of human T cells and chemical hapten exposure. TCRdb redid the calling of the RACE reads with MiXCR, one entry per CDR3 protein. The table records some 120,000 distinct CDR3 sequences, about an eighth of them present only once. The time point is: patch test 1, 2 weeks after DPC sensitization. Treatment noted: therapeutic diphenylcyclopropenone sensitization with weekly scalp DPC. The sample consisted of whole blood, taken in connection with sensitization to the hapten diphenylcyclopropenone (DPC). These receptors all stem from a woman aged 45-60 years with alopecia areata. Some clones in this sample may be carry-over from other donors' samples.

This clonotype was observed at least ten times. CDR3 DNA sequence: TGTGCCAGCAGTCTACAGGACTATGGCTACACCTTC. It is translated as CASSLQDYGYTF. This chain connects TRBV7-9 to TRBJ1-2; D perhaps matches TRBD1 (5 bases). Germline lookup yields CDR1 SEHNR and CDR2 FQNEAQ (reference sequence). The CDR3 is 12 residues long. Trimming cost V 6 bases and J 3 bases, with 8 bases left between them.

J is TRBJ2-7 and V is TRBV5-5; TRBD1 matches at 8 bases. The CDR3 is 16 amino acids. CDR1 is SGHKS and CDR2 is YYEKEE in the germline V gene (reference sequence). V gave up 2 bases and J gave up 3 bases; unmatched junction bases: 10. As DNA, the CDR3 is TGTGCCAGCAGCTTTGTTGCGCGGACAGGGAGCTACGAGCAGTACTTC. This translates into CASSFVARTGSYEQYF.

This clonotype turned up a few times. The rearrangement uses TRBV11-2 and TRBJ2-2, with a possible D match to TRBD1 (6 bases). The CDR3 consists of 16 residues. CDR1 is SGHAT and CDR2 is FQNNGV in the germline V gene. V lost 5 bases to trimming and J lost 1 base, with 14 bases between them. The CDR3 bases are TGTGCCAGCAGCGCCCGGGACAACATGAACACCGGGGAGCTGTTTTTT. It encodes CASSARDNMNTGELFF.

The table lists this clonotype with many counts. J is TRBJ2-5 and V is TRBV5-5; maybe TRBD2 (5 bases). Germline loops: CDR1 SGHKS, CDR2 YYEKEE (reference sequence). There are 14 residues in the CDR3. V lost 4 bases and J lost 5, with 15 bases in between. The CDR3 spells CASSPGGFMETQYF. In DNA form, the CDR3 reads TGTGCCAGCAGCCCGGGCGGGTTTATGGAGACCCAGTACTTC.

This clonotype appeared a few times. J is TRBJ1-4 and V is TRBV7-9, with no clear D. V was shortened by 1 base and J by 6 bases, with 12 bases between the two germline ends. CDR3 length: 15 residues. Looked up from germline, CDR1 is SEHNR and CDR2 is FQNEAQ (reference sequence). CDR3 sequence (DNA): TGTGCCAGCAGCTTAGTTCAGCGGGTGGATGAAAAACTGTTTTTT. It translates to CASSLVQRVDEKLFF. Filled out from reference TRBV7-9 and TRBJ1-4, the complete variable domain reads DTGVSQNPRHKITKRGQNVTFRCDPISEHNRLYWYRQTLGQGPEFLTYFQNEAQLEKSRLLSDRFSAERPKGSFSTLEIQRTEQGDSAMYLCASSLVQRVDEKLFFGSGTQLSVL.

This chain connects TRBV6-2 or TRBV6-3 to TRBJ2-1, with 10 bases fitting TRBD2. The CDR3 has 13 amino acids. Per the germline V gene, CDR1 is MNHEY and CDR2 is SVGEGT. V trimming: 6 bases; J trimming: 15 bases; junction bases outside the gene matches: 11. CDR3 loop: CASRRDSGGTGFF. The CDR3, as DNA: TGTGCCAGCAGGCGAGATAGCGGGGGGACAGGGTTCTTC.

V usage is TRBV7-9 and J usage is TRBJ1-3, with a tentative D call TRBD1 (5 bases). The ends were cut back, 3 bases at V and 0 bases at J, with 12 bases in the middle. This CDR3 is 16 amino acids long. Germline V gene lookup returns CDR1 SEHNR and CDR2 FQNEAQ (reference sequence). The CDR3 DNA sequence: TGTGCCAGCAGCTTGACAGATCTTAACTCTGGAAACACCATATATTTT. Translation gives CASSLTDLNSGNTIYF.